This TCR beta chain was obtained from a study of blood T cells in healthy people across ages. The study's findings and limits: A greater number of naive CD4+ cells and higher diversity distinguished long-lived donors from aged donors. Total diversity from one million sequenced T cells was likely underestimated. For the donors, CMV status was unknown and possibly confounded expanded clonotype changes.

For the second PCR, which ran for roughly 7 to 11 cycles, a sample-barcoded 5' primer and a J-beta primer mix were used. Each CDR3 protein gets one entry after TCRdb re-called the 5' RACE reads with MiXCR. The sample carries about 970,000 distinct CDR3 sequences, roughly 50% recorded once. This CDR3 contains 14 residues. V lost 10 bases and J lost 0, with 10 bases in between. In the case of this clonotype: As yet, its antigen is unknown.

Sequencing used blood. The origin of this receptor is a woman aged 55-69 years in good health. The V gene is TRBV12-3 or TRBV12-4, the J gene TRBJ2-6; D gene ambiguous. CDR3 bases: TGTGCCATCTGGTGGAGCTCTGGGGCCAACGTCCTGACTTTC. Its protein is CAIWWSSGANVLTF.